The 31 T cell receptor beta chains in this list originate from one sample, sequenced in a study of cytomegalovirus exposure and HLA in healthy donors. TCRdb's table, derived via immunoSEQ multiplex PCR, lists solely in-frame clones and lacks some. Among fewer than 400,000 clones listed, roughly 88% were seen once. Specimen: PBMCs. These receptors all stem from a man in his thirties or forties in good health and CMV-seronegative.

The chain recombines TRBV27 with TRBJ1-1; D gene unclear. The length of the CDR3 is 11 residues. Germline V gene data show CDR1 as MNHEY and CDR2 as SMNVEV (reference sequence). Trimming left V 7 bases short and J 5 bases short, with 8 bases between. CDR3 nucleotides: TGTGCCAGCATCTCTCTAACTGAAGCTTTCTTT. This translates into CASISLTEAFF.

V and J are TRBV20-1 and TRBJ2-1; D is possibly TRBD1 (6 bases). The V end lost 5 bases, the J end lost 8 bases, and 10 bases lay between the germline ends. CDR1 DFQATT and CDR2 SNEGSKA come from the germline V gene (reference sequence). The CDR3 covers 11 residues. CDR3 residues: CSAHRDHEQFF. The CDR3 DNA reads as TGCAGTGCTCACAGGGACCATGAGCAGTTCTTC.

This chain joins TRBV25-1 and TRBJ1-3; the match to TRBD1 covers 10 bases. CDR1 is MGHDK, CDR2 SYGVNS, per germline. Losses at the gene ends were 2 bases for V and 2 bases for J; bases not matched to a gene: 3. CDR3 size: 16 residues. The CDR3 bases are TGTGCCAGCAGTGAAGACAGGGGGCTCACTGGAAACACCATATATTTT. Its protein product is CASSEDRGLTGNTIYF.

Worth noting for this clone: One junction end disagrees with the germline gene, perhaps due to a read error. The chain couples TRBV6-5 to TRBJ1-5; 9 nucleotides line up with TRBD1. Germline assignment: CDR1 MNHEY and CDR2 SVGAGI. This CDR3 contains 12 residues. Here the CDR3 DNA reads TGTGCCACGGGACAGGGAGTTCAGTCCCAGCATTTT. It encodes CATGQGVQSQHF.

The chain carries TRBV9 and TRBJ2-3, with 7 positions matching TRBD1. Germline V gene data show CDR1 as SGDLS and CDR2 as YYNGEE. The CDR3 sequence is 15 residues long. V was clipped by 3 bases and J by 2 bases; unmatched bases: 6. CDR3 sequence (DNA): TGTGCCAGCAGCGCACGGGACAGATACACAGATACGCAGTATTTT. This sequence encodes CASSARDRYTDTQYF.

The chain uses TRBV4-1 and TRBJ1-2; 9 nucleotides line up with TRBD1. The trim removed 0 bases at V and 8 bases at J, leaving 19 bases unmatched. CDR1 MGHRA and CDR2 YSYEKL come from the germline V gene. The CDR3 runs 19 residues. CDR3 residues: CASSQEAFGTGWEVWGYTF. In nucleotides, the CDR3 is TGCGCCAGCAGCCAAGAGGCCTTCGGGACAGGGTGGGAGGTTTGGGGCTACACCTTC.

DNA for the CDR3: TGCGCCAGCAGCTCGGGACTAGATGCGGATACGCAGTATTTT. It is translated as CASSSGLDADTQYF. The J gene is TRBJ2-3, the V gene TRBV5-1; 8 bases are shared with TRBD2. Germline loops: CDR1 SGHRS, CDR2 YFSETQ. The CDR3 is 14 amino acids. Unmatched junction bases numbered 6, after V lost 3 bases and J lost 6 bases.

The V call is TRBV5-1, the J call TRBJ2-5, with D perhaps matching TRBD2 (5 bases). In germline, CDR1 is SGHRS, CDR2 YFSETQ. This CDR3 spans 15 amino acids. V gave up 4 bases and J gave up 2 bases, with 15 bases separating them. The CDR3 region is CASSPGGSLQETQYF. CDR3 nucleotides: TGCGCCAGCAGCCCCGGAGGCAGCCTTCAAGAGACCCAGTACTTC.

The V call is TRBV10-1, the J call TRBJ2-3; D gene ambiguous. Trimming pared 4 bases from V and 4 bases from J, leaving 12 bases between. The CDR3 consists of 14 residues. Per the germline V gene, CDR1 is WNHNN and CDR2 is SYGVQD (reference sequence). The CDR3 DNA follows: TGCGCCAGCAGTGCGCATACAGCCTCAGATACGCAGTATTTT. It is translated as CASSAHTASDTQYF.

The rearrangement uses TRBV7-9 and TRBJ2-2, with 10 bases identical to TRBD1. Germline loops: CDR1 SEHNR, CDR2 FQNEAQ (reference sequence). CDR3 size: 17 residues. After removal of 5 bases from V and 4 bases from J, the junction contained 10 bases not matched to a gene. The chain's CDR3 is CASSLKPGQGSTGELFF. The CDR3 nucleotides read TGTGCCAGCAGCCTAAAGCCGGGACAGGGGTCCACCGGGGAGCTGTTTTTT.

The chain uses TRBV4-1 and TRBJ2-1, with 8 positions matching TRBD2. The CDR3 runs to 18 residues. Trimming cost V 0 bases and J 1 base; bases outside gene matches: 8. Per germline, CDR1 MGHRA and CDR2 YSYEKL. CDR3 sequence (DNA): TGCGCCAGCAGCCAAGACCTTTATGGCGGGGGGTCCTACAATGAGCAGTTCTTC. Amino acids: CASSQDLYGGGSYNEQFF.

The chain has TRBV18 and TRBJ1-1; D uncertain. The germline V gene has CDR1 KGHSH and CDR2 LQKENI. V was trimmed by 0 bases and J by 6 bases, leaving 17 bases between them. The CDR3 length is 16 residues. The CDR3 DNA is TGTGCCAGCTCACCACCTATCGAGACCCCCGGAGCTGAAGCTTTCTTT. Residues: CASSPPIETPGAEAFF.

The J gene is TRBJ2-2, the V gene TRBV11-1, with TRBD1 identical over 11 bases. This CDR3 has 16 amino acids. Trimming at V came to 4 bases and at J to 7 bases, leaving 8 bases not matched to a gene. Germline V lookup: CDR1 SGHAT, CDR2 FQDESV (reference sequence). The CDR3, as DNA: TGTGCCAGCAGCTCCCGGGACAGGGGGAGTTTCGGGGAGCTGTTTTTT. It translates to CASSSRDRGSFGELFF. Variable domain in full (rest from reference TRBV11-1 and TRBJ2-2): EAEVAQSPRYKITEKSQAVAFWCDPISGHATLYWYRQILGQGPELLVQFQDESVVDDSQLPKDRFSAERLKGVDSTLKIQPAELGDSAMYLCASSSRDRGSFGELFFGEGSRLTVL.

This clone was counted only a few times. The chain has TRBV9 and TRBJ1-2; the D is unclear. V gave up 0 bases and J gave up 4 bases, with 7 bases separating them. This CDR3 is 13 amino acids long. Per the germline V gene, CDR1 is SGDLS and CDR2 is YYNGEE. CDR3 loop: CASSVVAGYGYTF. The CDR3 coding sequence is TGTGCCAGCAGCGTAGTTGCGGGCTATGGCTACACCTTC.

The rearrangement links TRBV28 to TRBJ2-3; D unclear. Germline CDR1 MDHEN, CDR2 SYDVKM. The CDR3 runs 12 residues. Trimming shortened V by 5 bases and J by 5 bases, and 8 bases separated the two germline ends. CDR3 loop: CASSLSRDTQYF. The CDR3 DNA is TGTGCCAGCAGTCTATCGAGAGATACGCAGTATTTT.

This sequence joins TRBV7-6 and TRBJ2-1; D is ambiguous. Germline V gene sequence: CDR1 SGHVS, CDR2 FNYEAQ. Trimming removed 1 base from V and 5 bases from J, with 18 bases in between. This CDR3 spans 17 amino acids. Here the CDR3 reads CASSLEARPLLDNEQFF. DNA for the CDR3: TGTGCCAGCAGCTTAGAGGCGCGGCCCCTCCTGGACAATGAGCAGTTCTTC.

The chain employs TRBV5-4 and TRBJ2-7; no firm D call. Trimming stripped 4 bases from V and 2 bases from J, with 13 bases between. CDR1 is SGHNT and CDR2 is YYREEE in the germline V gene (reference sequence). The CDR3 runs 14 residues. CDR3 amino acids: CASSLKSAPYEQYF. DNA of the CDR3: TGTGCCAGCAGCCTCAAAAGCGCTCCCTACGAGCAGTACTTC.

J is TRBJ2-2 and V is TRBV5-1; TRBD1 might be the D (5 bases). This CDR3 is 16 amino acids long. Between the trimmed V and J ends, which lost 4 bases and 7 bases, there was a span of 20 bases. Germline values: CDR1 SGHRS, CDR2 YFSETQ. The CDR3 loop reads CASSGHRLTQDGELFF. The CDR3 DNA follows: TGCGCCAGCAGCGGACACCGGCTAACTCAGGACGGGGAGCTGTTTTTT.

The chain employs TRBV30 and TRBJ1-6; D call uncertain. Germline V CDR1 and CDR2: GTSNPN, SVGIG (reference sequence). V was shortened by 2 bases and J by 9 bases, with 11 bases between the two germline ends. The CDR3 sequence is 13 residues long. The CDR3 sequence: CAWSRQVASPLHF. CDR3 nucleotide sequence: TGTGCCTGGAGTCGCCAGGTCGCTTCACCCCTCCACTTT.

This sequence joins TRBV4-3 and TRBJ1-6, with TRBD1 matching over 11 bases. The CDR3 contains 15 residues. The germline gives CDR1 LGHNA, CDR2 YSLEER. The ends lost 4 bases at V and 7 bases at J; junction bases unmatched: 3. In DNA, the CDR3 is TGCGCCAGCAGCCGAGGGACAGGGGGAAATTCACCCCTCCACTTT. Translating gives CASSRGTGGNSPLHF.

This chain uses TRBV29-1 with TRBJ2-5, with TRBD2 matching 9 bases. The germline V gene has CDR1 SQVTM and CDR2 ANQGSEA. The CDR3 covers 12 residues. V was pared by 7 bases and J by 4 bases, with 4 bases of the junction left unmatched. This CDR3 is CSGAGGSETQYF. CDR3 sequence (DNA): TGCAGCGGGGCGGGGGGGTCAGAGACCCAGTACTTC.

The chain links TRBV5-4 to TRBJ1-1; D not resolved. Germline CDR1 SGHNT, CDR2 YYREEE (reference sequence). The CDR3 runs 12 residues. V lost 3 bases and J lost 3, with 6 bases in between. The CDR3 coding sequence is TGTGCCAGCAGCTCCTATGACACTGAAGCTTTCTTT. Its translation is CASSSYDTEAFF.

The CDR3 loop is CASSQPGAGVTGELFF. The CDR3 DNA sequence: TGCGCCAGCAGCCAACCGGGAGCGGGGGTGACCGGGGAGCTGTTTTTT. This sequence joins TRBV4-1 and TRBJ2-2, with TRBD2 identical over 8 bases. Trimming cost V 2 bases and J 5 bases; bases outside gene matches: 7. This CDR3 comprises 16 residues. Germline assignment: CDR1 MGHRA and CDR2 YSYEKL.

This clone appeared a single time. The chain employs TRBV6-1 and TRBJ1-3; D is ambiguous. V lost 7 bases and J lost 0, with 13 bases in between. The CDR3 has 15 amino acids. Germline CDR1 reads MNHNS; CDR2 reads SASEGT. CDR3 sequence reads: CASTRISDSGNTIYF. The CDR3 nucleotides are TGTGCCAGCACGAGAATTAGTGACTCTGGAAACACCATATATTTT.

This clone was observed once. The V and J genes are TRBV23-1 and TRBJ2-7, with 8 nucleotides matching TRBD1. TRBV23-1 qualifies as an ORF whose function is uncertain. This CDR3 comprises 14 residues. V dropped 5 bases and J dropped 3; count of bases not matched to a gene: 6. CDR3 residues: CASSADRAGYEQYF. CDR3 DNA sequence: TGCGCCAGCAGTGCGGACAGGGCCGGCTACGAGCAGTACTTC.

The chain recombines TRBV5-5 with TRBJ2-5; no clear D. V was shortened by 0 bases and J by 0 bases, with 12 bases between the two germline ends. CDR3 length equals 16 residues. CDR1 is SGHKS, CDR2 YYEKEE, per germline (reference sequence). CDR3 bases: TGTGCCAGCAGCTTGGCGTCAGGAAAGTACCAAGAGACCCAGTACTTC. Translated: CASSLASGKYQETQYF. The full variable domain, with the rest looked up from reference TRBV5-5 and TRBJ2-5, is DAGVTQSPTHLIKTRGQQVTLRCSPISGHKSVSWYQQVLGQGPQFIFQYYEKEERGRGNFPDRFSARQFPNYSSELNVNALLLGDSALYLCASSLASGKYQETQYFGPGTRLLVL.

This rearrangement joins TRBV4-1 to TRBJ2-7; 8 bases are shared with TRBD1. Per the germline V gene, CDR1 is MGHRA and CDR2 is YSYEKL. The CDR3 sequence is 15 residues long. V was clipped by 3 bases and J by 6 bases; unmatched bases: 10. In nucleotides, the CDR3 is TGCGCCAGCAGCCAGGGGACAGGACCTAGCTCCGAGCAGTACTTC. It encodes CASSQGTGPSSEQYF.

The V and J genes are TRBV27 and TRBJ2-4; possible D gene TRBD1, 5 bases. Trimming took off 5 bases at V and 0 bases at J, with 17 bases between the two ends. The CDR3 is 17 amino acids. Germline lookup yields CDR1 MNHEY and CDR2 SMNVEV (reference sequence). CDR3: CASSAYTGILAKNIQYF. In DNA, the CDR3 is TGTGCCAGCAGTGCGTACACAGGTATTCTAGCCAAAAACATTCAGTACTTC.

DNA of the CDR3: TGCGCCAGCAGCTTGAACCCCGCGTCGCCCAGGACAGCCCATTTT. It encodes CASSLNPASPRTAHF. The chain recombines TRBV5-1 with TRBJ1-5; D may be TRBD1 (6 bases). Deletions cut 1 base from V and 16 bases from J, with 24 bases between. The CDR3 is made up of 15 amino acids. Germline V gene lookup returns CDR1 SGHRS and CDR2 YFSETQ.

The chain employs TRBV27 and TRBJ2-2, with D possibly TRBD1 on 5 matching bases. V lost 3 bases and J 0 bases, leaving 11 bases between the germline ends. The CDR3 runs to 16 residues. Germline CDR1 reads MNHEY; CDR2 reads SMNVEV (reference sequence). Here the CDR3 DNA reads TGTGCCAGCAGTTTTCGTCGGACAACGAACACCGGGGAGCTGTTTTTT. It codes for CASSFRRTTNTGELFF.

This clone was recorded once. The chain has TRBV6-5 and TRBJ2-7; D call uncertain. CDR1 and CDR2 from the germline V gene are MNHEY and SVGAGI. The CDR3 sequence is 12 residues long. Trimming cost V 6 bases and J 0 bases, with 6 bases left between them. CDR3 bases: TGTGCCAGCAGAACTGGCTCCTACGAGCAGTACTTC. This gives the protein CASRTGSYEQYF.